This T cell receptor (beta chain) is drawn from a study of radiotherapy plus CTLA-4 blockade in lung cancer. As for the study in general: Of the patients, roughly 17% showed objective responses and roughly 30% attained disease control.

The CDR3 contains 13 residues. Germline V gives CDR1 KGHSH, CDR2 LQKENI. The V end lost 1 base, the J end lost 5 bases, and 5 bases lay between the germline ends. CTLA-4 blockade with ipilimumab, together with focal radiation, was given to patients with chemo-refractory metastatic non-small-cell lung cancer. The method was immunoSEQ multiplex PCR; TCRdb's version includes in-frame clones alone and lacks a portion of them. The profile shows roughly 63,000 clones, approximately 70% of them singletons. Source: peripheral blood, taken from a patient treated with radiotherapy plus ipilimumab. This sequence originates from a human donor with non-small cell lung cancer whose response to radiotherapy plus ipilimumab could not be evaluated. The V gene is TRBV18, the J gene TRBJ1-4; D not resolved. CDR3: CASSPRGNEKLFF. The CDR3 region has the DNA TGTGCCAGCTCACCACGAGGGAATGAAAAACTGTTTTTT.